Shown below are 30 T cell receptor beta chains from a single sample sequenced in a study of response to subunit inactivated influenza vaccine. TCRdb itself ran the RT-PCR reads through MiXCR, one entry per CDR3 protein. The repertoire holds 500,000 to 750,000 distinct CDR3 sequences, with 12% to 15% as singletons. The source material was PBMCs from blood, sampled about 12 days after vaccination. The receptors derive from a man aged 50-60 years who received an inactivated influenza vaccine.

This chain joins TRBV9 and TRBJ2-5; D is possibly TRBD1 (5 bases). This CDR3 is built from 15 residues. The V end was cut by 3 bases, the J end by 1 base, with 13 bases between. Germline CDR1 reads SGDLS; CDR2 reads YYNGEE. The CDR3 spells CASSEGLSLQETQYF. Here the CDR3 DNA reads TGTGCCAGCAGCGAGGGGCTATCCCTCCAAGAGACCCAGTACTTC.

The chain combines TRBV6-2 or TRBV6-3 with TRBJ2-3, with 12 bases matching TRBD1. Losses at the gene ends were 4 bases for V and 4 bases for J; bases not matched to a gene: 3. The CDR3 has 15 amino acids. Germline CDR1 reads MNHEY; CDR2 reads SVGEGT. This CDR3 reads CASSWGQGASDTQYF. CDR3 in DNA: TGTGCCAGCAGTTGGGGACAGGGGGCTTCAGATACGCAGTATTTT.

For the CDR3, the DNA is TGCAGCGTTGATCCTAACCGACAAGAGACCCAGTACTTC. Its protein is CSVDPNRQETQYF. The rearrangement links TRBV29-1 to TRBJ2-5; no definite D call. Trimming cost V 3 bases and J 2 bases, with 10 bases left between them. The CDR3 covers 13 residues. Germline V gene data show CDR1 as SQVTM and CDR2 as ANQGSEA.

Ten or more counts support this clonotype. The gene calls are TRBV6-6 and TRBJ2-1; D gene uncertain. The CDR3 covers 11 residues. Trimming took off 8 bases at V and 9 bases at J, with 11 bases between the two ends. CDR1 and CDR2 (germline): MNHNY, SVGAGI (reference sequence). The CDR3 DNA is TGTGCCAGCGGGGATTATACTGAGCAGTTCTTC. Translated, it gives CASGDYTEQFF.

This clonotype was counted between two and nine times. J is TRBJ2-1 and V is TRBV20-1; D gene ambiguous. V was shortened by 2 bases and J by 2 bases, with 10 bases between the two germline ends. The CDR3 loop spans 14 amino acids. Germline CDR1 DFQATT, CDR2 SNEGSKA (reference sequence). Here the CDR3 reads CSARTGRPYNEQFF. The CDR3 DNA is TGCAGTGCTAGAACCGGGCGTCCCTACAATGAGCAGTTCTTC.

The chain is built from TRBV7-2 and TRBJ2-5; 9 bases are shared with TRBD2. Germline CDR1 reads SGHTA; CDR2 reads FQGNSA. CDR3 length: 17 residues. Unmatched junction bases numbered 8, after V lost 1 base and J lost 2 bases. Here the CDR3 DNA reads TGTGCCAGCAGCTTAGGAGCCCTAGCGGGGTCGCAAGAGACCCAGTACTTC. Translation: CASSLGALAGSQETQYF.

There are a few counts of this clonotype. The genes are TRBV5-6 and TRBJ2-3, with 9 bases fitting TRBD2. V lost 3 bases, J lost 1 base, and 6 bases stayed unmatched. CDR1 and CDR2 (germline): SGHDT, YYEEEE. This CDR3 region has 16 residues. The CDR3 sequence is CASSWTAGGRTDTQYF. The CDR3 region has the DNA TGTGCCAGCAGCTGGACGGCGGGGGGGCGCACAGATACGCAGTATTTT.

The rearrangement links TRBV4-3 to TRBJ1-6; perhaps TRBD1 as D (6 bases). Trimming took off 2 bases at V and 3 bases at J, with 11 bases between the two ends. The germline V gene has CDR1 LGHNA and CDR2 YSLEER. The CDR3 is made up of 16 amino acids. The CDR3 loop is CASSQRQGNYNSPLHF. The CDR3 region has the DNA TGCGCCAGCAGCCAACGCCAGGGGAACTATAATTCACCCCTCCACTTT.

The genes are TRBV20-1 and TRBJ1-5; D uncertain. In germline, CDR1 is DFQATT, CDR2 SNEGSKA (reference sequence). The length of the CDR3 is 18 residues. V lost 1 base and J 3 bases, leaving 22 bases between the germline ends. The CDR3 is CSARGRYPEDVNNQPQHF. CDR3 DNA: TGCAGTGCTAGAGGCCGATACCCTGAGGACGTAAACAATCAGCCCCAGCATTTT.

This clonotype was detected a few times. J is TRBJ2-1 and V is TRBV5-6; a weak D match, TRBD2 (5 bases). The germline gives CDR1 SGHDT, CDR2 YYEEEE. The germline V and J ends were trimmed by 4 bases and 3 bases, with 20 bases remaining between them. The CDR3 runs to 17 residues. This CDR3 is CASSPLLVHPIYNEQFF. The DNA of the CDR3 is TGTGCCAGCAGCCCTCTACTAGTTCATCCTATCTACAATGAGCAGTTCTTC. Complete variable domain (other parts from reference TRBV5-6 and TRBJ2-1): DAGVTQSPTHLIKTRGQQVTLRCSPKSGHDTVSWYQQALGQGPQFIFQYYEEEERQRGNFPDRFSGHQFPNYSSELNVNALLLGDSALYLCASSPLLVHPIYNEQFFGPGTRLTVL.

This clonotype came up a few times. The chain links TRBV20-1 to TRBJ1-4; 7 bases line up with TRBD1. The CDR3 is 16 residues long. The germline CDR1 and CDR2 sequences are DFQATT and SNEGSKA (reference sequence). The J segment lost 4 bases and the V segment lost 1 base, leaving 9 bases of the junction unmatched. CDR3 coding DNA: TGCAGTGCTAGAGTGAGAGGGACAGCCCTTAATGAAAAACTGTTTTTT. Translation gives CSARVRGTALNEKLFF.

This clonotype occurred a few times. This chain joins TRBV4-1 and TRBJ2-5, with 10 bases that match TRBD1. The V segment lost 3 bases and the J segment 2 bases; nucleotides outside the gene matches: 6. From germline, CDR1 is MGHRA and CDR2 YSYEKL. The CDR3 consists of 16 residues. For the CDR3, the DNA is TGCGCCAGCAGCCACTCGGACAGGGGGTGGCAAGAGACCCAGTACTTC. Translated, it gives CASSHSDRGWQETQYF.

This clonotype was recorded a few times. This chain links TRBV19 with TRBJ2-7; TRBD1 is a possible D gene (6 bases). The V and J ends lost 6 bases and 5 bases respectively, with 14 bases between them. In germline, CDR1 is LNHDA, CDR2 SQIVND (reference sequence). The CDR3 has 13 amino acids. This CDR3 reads CASSRDNSNEQYF. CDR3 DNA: TGTGCCAGTAGCAGGGACAATAGCAACGAGCAGTACTTC.

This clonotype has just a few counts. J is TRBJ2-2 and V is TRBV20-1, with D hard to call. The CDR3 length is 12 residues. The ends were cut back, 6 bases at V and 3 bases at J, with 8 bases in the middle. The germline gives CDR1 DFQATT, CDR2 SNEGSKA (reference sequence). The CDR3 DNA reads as TGCAGTGCCAGAAAAGACACCGGGGAGCTGTTTTTT. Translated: CSARKDTGELFF.

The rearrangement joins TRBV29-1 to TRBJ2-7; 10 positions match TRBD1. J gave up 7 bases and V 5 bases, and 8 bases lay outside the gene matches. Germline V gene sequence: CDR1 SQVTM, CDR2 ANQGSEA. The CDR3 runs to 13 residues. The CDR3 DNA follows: TGCAGCGTTAAACGGGACAGGGGTTCGGAGCAGTACTTC. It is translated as CSVKRDRGSEQYF.

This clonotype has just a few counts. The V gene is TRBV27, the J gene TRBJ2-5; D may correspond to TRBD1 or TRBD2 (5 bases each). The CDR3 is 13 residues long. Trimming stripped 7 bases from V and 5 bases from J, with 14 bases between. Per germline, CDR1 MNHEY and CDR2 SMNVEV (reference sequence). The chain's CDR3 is CASKRDPWETQYF. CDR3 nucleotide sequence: TGTGCCAGCAAACGGGACCCCTGGGAGACCCAGTACTTC.

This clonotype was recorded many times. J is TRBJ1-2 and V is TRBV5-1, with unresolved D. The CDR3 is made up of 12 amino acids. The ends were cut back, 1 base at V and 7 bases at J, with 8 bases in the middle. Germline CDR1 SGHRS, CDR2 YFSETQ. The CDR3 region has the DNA TGCGCCAGCAGCTTGCGGAATAGTGGCTACACCTTC. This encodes CASSLRNSGYTF.

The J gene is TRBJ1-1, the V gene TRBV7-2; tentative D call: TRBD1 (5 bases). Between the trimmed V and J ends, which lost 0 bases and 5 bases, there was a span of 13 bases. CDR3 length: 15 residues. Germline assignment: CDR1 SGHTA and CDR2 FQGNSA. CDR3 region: CASSLAVRGKTEAFF. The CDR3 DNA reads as TGTGCCAGCAGCTTAGCGGTGCGGGGGAAGACTGAAGCTTTCTTT.

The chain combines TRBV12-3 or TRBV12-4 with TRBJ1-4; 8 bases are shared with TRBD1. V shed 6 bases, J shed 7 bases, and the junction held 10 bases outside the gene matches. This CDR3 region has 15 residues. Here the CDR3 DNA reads TGTGCCAGCAGAGCAGGACAGGGTTGGCGTGAAAAACTGTTTTTT. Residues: CASRAGQGWREKLFF.

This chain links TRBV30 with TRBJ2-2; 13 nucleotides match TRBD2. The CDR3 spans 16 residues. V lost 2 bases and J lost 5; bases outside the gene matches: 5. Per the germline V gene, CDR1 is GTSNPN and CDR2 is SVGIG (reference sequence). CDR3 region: CAWSTSGRARTGELFF. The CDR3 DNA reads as TGTGCCTGGAGTACTAGCGGGAGGGCGCGAACCGGGGAGCTGTTTTTT.

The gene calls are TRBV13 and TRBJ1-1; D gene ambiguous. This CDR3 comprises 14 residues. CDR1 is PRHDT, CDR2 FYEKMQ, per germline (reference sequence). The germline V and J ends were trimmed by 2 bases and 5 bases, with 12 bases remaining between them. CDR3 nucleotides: TGTGCCAGCAGCTTAATGGGCGGGGTGACTGAAGCTTTCTTT. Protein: CASSLMGGVTEAFF.

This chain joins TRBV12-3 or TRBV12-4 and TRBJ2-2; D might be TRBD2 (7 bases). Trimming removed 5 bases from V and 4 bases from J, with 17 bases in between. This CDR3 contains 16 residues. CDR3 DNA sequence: TGTGCCAGCAGTCCCCGAGGGGGGGCGAGCACCGGGGAGCTGTTTTTT. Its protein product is CASSPRGGASTGELFF.

Written as DNA, the CDR3 is TGCGCCAGCCGAGGGGACACGGAAAACTATGGCTACACCTTC. It is translated as CASRGDTENYGYTF. The genes are TRBV4-3 and TRBJ1-2; D is possibly TRBD1 (6 bases). The germline gives CDR1 LGHNA, CDR2 YSLEER. The V gene lost 8 bases and the J gene lost 2 bases, with 15 bases spanning the gap. The CDR3 sequence is 14 residues long.

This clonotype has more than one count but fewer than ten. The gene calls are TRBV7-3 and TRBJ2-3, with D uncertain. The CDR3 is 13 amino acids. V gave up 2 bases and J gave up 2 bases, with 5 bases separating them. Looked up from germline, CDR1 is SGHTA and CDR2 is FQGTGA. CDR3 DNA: TGTGCCAGCAGCTTACGCAACACAGATACGCAGTATTTT. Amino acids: CASSLRNTDTQYF.

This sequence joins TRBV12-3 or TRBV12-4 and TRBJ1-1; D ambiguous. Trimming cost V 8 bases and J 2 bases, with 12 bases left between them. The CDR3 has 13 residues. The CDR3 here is CASDTGVNTEAFF. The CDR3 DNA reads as TGTGCCAGCGACACTGGGGTTAACACTGAAGCTTTCTTT.

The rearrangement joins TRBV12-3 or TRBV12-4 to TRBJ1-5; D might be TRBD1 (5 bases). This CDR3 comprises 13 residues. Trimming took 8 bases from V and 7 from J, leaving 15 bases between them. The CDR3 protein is CASGRGPVQPQHF. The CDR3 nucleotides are TGTGCCAGCGGGAGGGGCCCCGTGCAGCCCCAGCATTTT.

The CDR3 DNA follows: TGTGCCAGCAGGAACACACCTGAACCAACGAACACCGGGGAGCTGTTTTTT. Encoded protein: CASRNTPEPTNTGELFF. This rearrangement joins TRBV6-1 to TRBJ2-2, with no clear D. The CDR3 has 17 residues. CDR1 is MNHNS and CDR2 is SASEGT in the germline V gene. V lost 6 bases, J lost 0 bases, and 17 bases lay in between.

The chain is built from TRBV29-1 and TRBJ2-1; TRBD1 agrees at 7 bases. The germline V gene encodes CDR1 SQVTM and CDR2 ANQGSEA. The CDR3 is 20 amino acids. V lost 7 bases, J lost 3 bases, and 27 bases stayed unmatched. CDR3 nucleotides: TGCAGCGCCGCAGACCCGACGGACAGGAGCCCGACACTTAACTACAATGAGCAGTTCTTC. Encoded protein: CSAADPTDRSPTLNYNEQFF.

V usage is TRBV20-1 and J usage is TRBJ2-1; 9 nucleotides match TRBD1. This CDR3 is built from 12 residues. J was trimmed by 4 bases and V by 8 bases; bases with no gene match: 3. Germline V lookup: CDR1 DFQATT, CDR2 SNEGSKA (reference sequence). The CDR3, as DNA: TGCAGTAGGGACAGGGATTACAATGAGCAGTTCTTC. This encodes CSRDRDYNEQFF.

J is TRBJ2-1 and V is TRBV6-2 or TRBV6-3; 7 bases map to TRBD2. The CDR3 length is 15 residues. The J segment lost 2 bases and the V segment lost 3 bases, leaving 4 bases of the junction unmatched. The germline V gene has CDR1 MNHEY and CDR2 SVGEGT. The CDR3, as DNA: TGTGCCAGCAGTTATGGACTAGACCCCTACAATGAGCAGTTCTTC. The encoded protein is CASSYGLDPYNEQFF.